This TCR beta chain derives from a study of blood T cell repertoires in COVID-19. In the original workflow: Reference gene primers were amplified, and this amplification served to estimate nucleated cell counts. The method was immunoSEQ multiplex PCR; TCRdb's version includes in-frame clones alone and lacks a portion of them. V and J calls and clone size are copied from that table; D and trimming were computed from the DNA. In the table there are 200,000 to 300,000 clones, under 90% of which are singletons. Germline CDR1 is SQVTM and CDR2 is ANQGSEA. V gave up 4 bases and J gave up 2 bases, with 13 bases separating them. The CDR3 is 14 residues long.

This sequence originates from a man in his sixties with acute or convalescent COVID-19. The chain uses TRBV29-1 and TRBJ2-3; D may be TRBD1 (5 bases). Sample: peripheral blood. CDR3 region: CSVVGPRPTDTQYF. The DNA of the CDR3 is TGCAGCGTTGTGGGGCCCAGGCCCACAGATACGCAGTATTTT.